Listed below are T cell receptor beta chains from one sample, sequenced in a study of identifying expanded T cells in peripheral blood. Profiling relied on immunoSEQ multiplex PCR, and the TCRdb table lists in-frame clones only, not all of them. The table lists more than 75,000 clones, 88% of them singletons. Material: blood. These receptors all come from a person aged 18 to 70 in good health. The CDR3 runs from the conserved cysteine through the conserved F or W. D genes are given only for firm matches. Clone size is stated in some rows and not others, as once, few, many or a class when expanded.

j_gene | abundance | d_gene | v_gene | CDR3nt | CDR3aa
TRBJ1-2 | - | TRBD1 | TRBV28 | TGTGCCATCACCCCAGGGGGATATGGCTACACCTTC | CAITPGGYGYTF
TRBJ2-3 | - | - | TRBV15 | TGTGCCACCAGCAGAGGAAGGGACACAGATACGCAGTATTTT | CATSRGRDTDTQYF
TRBJ2-2 | - | TRBD2 | TRBV28 | TGTGCCAGCAGGTCCGGGGGACTAGCAAAGGATGGCGGGGAGCTGTTTTTT | CASRSGGLAKDGGELFF
TRBJ1-1 | - | - | TRBV6-5 | TGTGCCAGCAGTTACTCGGCAGGCCAGAACACTGAAGCTTTCTTT | CASSYSAGQNTEAFF
TRBJ2-1 | - | - | TRBV10-3 | TGTGCCGCCGGGGCAGTAAACAATGAGCAGTTCTTC | CAAGAVNNEQFF
TRBJ1-2 | once | - | TRBV7-2 | TGTGCCAGCAGCCCGCCGAACAGAGGAGTTAACTATGGCTACACCTTC | CASSPPNRGVNYGYTF
TRBJ1-4 | - | TRBD1 | TRBV19 | TGTGCCAGTAGTACAGGCGGGACAGGGACTAATGAAAAACTGTTTTTT | CASSTGGTGTNEKLFF
TRBJ2-1 | - | - | TRBV29-1 | TGCAGCGTTGGAATTGGAGGGAGTAGTAATGAGCAGTTCTTC | CSVGIGGSSNEQFF
TRBJ2-5 | once | TRBD1 | TRBV5-4 | TGTGCCAGCAGCATTCCGGGACAGGGTGAAGAGACCCAGTACTTC | CASSIPGQGEETQYF
TRBJ2-5 | - | - | TRBV27 | TGTGCCAGCAGTTTATCGAGCCGCCCAGGGTCCGAGACCCAGTACTTC | CASSLSSRPGSETQYF
TRBJ1-3 | - | - | TRBV11-2 | TGTGCCAGCAGCTTCGTTCGAGGGTCATCTGGAAACACCATATATTTT | CASSFVRGSSGNTIYF
TRBJ1-2 | - | TRBD1 | TRBV5-1 | TGCGCCAGCAGCTTGGCCCTTTTGGTGGGACAGGATTATGGCTACACCTTC | CASSLALLVGQDYGYTF
TRBJ1-6 | - | - | TRBV7-2 | TGTGCCAGCAGCTTGGGGGGTAAGAATTCACCCCTCCACTTT | CASSLGGKNSPLHF
TRBJ2-3 | few | TRBD2 | TRBV6-4 | TGTGCCAGCAGTGACTCAGCGGGGGGAAGCACAGATACGCAGTATTTT | CASSDSAGGSTDTQYF
TRBJ2-1 | - | TRBD2 | TRBV7-2 | TGTGCCAGCAGCTTAAGTGCCGGGACTAGGTACAATGAGCAGTTCTTC | CASSLSAGTRYNEQFF
TRBJ2-7 | - | - | TRBV27 | TGTGCCAGCAGTATAGGACAGTCTGTAGAGCAGTACTTC | CASSIGQSVEQYF
TRBJ1-1 | - | - | TRBV28 | TGTGCCAGCAGGGAAGGACTTGAAGCTTTCTTT | CASREGLEAFF
TRBJ2-3 | - | - | TRBV7-3 | TGTGCCAGCAGCCAACAGGGTTTCGGTAGAGGGAGTTCCACGCAGTATTTT | CASSQQGFGRGSSTQYF
TRBJ2-5 | - | - | TRBV4-1 | TGCGCCAGCAGCCAAGATAACTCCAGGGCTCAGACCCAGTACTTC | CASSQDNSRAQTQYF
TRBJ2-1 | - | TRBD1 | TRBV7-2 | TGTGCCAGCAGCTTAGTCGTGGGACAGAGAGGCGGTGAGCAGTTCTTC | CASSLVVGQRGGEQFF
TRBJ2-1 | few | TRBD2 | TRBV6-4 | TGTGCCAGCAGTCCTGGGACTAGCGGGAGTAATGAGCAGTTCTTC | CASSPGTSGSNEQFF
TRBJ2-3 | - | TRBD2 | TRBV14 | TGTGCCAGCAGCCAAGATCTTCCAGCGGGAGGCACAGATACGCAGTATTTT | CASSQDLPAGGTDTQYF
TRBJ1-1 | - | - | TRBV18 | TGTGCCAGCTCACAGGGGGAGTTCACTGAAGCTTTCTTT | CASSQGEFTEAFF
TRBJ2-3 | - | - | TRBV5-1 | TGCGCCAGCAGCTCAGGGGAGGGCACAGATACGCAGTATTTT | CASSSGEGTDTQYF
TRBJ2-7 | - | - | TRBV18 | TGTGCCAGCTCACCTCAGGTCGGGAGCCTCTACGAGCAGTACTTC | CASSPQVGSLYEQYF
TRBJ2-5 | - | TRBD2 | TRBV5-1 | TGCGCCAGCAGAGCCAGCGGGGGGGCCGAGACCCAGTACTTC | CASRASGGAETQYF
TRBJ1-1 | - | - | TRBV27 | TGTGCCAGCAGTCCTAGATACGGGAGGGACACTGAAGCTTTCTTT | CASSPRYGRDTEAFF
TRBJ2-7 | - | TRBD2 | TRBV6-1 | TGTGCCAGCCAAGAAGCGGGAGGGCCGTCCTACGAGCAGTACTTC | CASQEAGGPSYEQYF
TRBJ1-5 | once | - | TRBV6-6 | TGTGCCAGCAGTTCCACCACAGGGTCTAGGCAGCCCCAGCATTTT | CASSSTTGSRQPQHF
TRBJ2-5 | - | TRBD2 | TRBV19 | TGTGCCAGTAGTATGTACGGGAGGTGGGGAGAGACCCAGTACTTC | CASSMYGRWGETQYF
TRBJ1-2 | - | - | TRBV28 | TGTGCCAGCAGTAGCGGACTGAAAGGCTACACCTTC | CASSSGLKGYTF
TRBJ2-5 | - | TRBD1 | TRBV4-1 | TGCGCCAGCACCCAGACAGGGGGCTGGGGAGAGACCCAGTACTTC | CASTQTGGWGETQYF
TRBJ2-2 | - | TRBD2 | TRBV10-3 | TGTGCCATCAGAGGCGGGAGCACCGGGGAGCTGTTTTTT | CAIRGGSTGELFF
TRBJ1-2 | - | TRBD1 | TRBV6-5 | TGTGCCAGCATGGGACAGGGAGATGGCTACACCTTC | CASMGQGDGYTF
TRBJ2-7 | - | TRBD2 | TRBV2 | TGTGCCAGCAGCTACGGACTAGCGGCAAGCTCCTACGAGCAGTACTTC | CASSYGLAASSYEQYF
TRBJ1-5 | - | TRBD1 | TRBV19 | TGTGCCAGTAGAGAAACAGGGGGGCGACAGCCCCAGCATTTT | CASRETGGRQPQHF
TRBJ1-4 | - | - | TRBV7-9 | TGTGCCAGCAGCCGGAGTACGGGGACTACTAATGAAAAACTGTTTTTT | CASSRSTGTTNEKLFF
TRBJ2-7 | - | - | TRBV4-1 | TGCGCCAGCAGCCAAATACAGGGGGGGAGCTCCTACGAGCAGTACTTC | CASSQIQGGSSYEQYF
TRBJ2-1 | - | - | TRBV7-3 | TGTGCGACAGGGACTAGTTTTAACAATGAGCAGTTCTTC | CATGTSFNNEQFF
TRBJ2-3 | - | - | TRBV7-2 | TGTGCCAGCAGCTTAAAATTGGCCCGACCTTCTAGCGAGAGGGATACGCAGTATTTT | CASSLKLARPSSERDTQYF
TRBJ1-2 | - | - | TRBV5-6 | TGTGCCAGCAGCTTAGGGGGGCAGAGCTATGGCTACACCTTC | CASSLGGQSYGYTF
TRBJ1-6 | - | TRBD1 | TRBV28 | TGTGCCAGCAGAACAGGGGGTACCTCCTATAATTCACCCCTCCACTTT | CASRTGGTSYNSPLHF
TRBJ2-7 | - | TRBD1 | TRBV9 | TGTGCCAGCAGCGTAGAAGGGACAGGGTCGGCCGAGCAGTACTTC | CASSVEGTGSAEQYF
TRBJ2-7 | - | - | TRBV6-6 | TGTGCCAGCAGTTACTTAGGAGGCTACGAGCAGTACTTC | CASSYLGGYEQYF
TRBJ2-7 | once | TRBD2 | TRBV7-9 | TGTGCCAGCAGCTTTAGGGAGGGCCCCTACGAGCAGTACTTC | CASSFREGPYEQYF
TRBJ2-6 | - | TRBD1 | TRBV10-2 | TGCGCCAGCAGAGTGGTTGAACAGGGGGCGGGGGCCAACGTCCTGACTTTC | CASRVVEQGAGANVLTF
TRBJ1-1 | - | - | TRBV4-2 | TGTGCCAGCAGCCAAGACTCTAGAGAAACTGAAGCTTTCTTT | CASSQDSRETEAFF
TRBJ2-7 | - | - | TRBV14 | TGTGCCAGCAGCCAAGCTCGAGTATGGGGAAGGGCCTACGAGCAGTACTTC | CASSQARVWGRAYEQYF
TRBJ2-2 | - | - | TRBV6-4 | TGTGCCAGCACCGTAGAGGGGGAAGGGACCGGGGAGCTGTTTTTT | CASTVEGEGTGELFF
TRBJ2-1 | - | - | TRBV27 | TGTGCCAGCAGTTTAGGCTCACGGCACAATGAGCAGTTCTTC | CASSLGSRHNEQFF
TRBJ2-3 | - | TRBD2 | TRBV6-1 | TGTGCCAGCAGTGGAGGGACTAGCGAATCGGGAGATACGCAGTATTTT | CASSGGTSESGDTQYF
TRBJ2-1 | once | - | TRBV5-4 | TGTGCCCGAGGCACAGGGCCATACAATGAGCAGTTCTTC | CARGTGPYNEQFF
TRBJ2-1 | - | TRBD1 | TRBV7-3 | TGTGCCAGCAGCTCCCGACAGGGTCCTAACAATGAGCAGTTCTTC | CASSSRQGPNNEQFF
TRBJ2-1 | - | TRBD2 | TRBV7-2 | TGTGCCAGCAGCCCCCTGATTCTAGCGGGAGTTAATGAGCAGTTCTTC | CASSPLILAGVNEQFF
TRBJ1-4 | - | - | TRBV30 | - | CAWSVGSGARIF
TRBJ2-1 | - | - | TRBV7-2 | TGTGCCAGCAGACCCGGACTCGCCAATGAGCAGTTCTTC | CASRPGLANEQFF
TRBJ1-1 | - | TRBD1 | TRBV4-1 | TGCGCCAGCAGCCAAGCTACCGGGACAGGGGGGGGTATGTTGGCTTTCTTT | CASSQATGTGGGMLAFF